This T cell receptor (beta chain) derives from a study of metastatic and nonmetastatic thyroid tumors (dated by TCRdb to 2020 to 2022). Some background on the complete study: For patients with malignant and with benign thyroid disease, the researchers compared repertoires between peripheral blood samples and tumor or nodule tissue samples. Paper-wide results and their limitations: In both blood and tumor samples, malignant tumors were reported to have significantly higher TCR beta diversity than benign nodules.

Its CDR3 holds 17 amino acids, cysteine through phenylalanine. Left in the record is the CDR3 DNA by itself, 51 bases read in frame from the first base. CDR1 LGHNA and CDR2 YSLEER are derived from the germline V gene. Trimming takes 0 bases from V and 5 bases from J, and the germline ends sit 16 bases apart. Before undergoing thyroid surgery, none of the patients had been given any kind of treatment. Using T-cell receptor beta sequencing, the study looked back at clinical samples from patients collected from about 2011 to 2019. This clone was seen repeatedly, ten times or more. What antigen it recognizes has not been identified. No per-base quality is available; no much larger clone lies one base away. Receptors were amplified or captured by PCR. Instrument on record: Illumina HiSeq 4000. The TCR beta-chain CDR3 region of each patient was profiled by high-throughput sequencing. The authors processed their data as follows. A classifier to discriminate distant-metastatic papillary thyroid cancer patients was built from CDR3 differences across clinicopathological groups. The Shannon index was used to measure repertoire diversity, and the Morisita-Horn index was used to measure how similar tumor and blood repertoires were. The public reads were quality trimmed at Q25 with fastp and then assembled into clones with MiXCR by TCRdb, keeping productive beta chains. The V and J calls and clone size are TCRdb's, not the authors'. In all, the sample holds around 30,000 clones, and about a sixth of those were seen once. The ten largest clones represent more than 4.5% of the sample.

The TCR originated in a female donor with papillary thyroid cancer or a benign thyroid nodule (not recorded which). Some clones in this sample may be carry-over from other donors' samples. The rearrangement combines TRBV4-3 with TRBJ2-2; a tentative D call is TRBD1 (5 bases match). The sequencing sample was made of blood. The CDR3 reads CASSQEWGRQYTGELFF. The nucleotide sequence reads TGCGCCAGCAGCCAAGAGTGGGGTAGACAGTATACCGGGGAGCTGTTTTTT.